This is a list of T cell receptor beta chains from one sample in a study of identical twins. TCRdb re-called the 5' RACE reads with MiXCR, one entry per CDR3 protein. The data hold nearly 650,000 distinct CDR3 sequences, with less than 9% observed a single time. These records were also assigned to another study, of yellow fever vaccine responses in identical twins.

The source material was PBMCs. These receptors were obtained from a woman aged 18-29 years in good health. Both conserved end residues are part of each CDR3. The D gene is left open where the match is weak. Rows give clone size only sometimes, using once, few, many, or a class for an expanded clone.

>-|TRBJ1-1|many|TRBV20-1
CSAPDVLGTEAFF
TGCAGTGCTCCTGACGTCCTGGGCACTGAAGCTTTCTTT
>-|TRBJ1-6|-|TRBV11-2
CASTAGRADNSPLHF
TGTGCCAGCACCGCCGGCCGGGCCGATAATTCACCCCTCCACTTT
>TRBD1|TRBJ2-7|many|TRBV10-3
CAISESRGLYEQYF
TGTGCCATCAGTGAGTCGAGGGGGCTCTACGAGCAGTACTTC
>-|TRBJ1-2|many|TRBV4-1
CASSQVVQGLSYGYTF
TGCGCCAGCAGCCAAGTCGTCCAGGGGCTGTCCTATGGCTACACCTTC
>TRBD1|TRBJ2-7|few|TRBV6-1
CASSPSRGQGYEQYF
TGTGCCAGCAGCCCTTCGCGGGGACAGGGGTACGAGCAGTACTTC
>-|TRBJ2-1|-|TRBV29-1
CSVEALGNEQFF
TGCAGCGTTGAGGCCCTAGGTAATGAGCAGTTCTTC
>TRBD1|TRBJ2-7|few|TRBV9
CASSPRGTGTEQYF
TGTGCCAGCAGCCCTCGAGGGACAGGGACCGAGCAGTACTTC
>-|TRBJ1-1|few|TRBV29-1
CSVGWDTEAFF
TGCAGCGTTGGGTGGGACACTGAAGCTTTCTTT
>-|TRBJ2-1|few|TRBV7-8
CASSAHRDEQFF
TGTGCCAGCAGCGCCCACAGGGATGAGCAGTTCTTC
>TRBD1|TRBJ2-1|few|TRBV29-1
CSVEWQGASNEQFF
TGCAGCGTTGAATGGCAGGGGGCTTCTAATGAGCAGTTCTTC
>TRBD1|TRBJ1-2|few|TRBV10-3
CAFSTGDGNYGYTF
TGTGCCTTTTCCACAGGGGATGGGAACTATGGCTACACCTTC
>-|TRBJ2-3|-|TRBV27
CASSPQDHPGTDTQYF
TGTGCCAGCAGTCCCCAGGACCATCCGGGCACAGATACGCAGTATTTT
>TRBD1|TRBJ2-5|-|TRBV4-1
CASSQVDRGVETQYF
TGCGCCAGCAGCCAAGTTGACAGGGGAGTAGAGACCCAGTACTTC
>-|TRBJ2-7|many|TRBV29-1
CSVETSGYEQYF
TGCAGCGTTGAAACATCGGGGTACGAGCAGTACTTC
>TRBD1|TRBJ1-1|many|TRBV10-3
CAISKSGTGGGTEAFF
TGTGCCATCAGCAAGAGTGGGACAGGGGGAGGCACTGAAGCTTTCTTT
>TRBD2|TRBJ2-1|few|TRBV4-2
CASSPIGGGGAYNEQFF
TGTGCCAGCAGCCCCATTGGCGGCGGGGGGGCCTACAATGAGCAGTTCTTC
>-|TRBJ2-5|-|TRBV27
CASTHRGLPGETQYF
TGTGCCAGCACTCATCGAGGCCTACCAGGGGAGACCCAGTACTTC
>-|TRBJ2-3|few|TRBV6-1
CASSLRWVAVLYTQYF
TGTGCCAGCAGTCTGCGGTGGGTGGCGGTACTGTATACGCAGTATTTT
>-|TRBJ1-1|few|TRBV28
CASSSGTELGNTEAFF
TGTGCCAGCAGTTCCGGGACGGAGCTCGGAAACACTGAAGCTTTCTTT
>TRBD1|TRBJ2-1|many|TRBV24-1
CATSDFGQGANEQFF
TGTGCCACCAGTGATTTTGGACAGGGGGCCAATGAGCAGTTCTTC
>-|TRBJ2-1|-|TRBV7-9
CASSPSPSRGNEQFF
TGTGCCAGCAGCCCGAGCCCGTCTAGGGGCAATGAGCAGTTCTTC
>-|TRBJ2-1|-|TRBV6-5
CASSYSGRSNEQFF
TGTGCCAGCAGTTACTCGGGCAGAAGCAATGAGCAGTTCTTC
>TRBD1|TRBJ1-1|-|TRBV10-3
CAIWTGVNTEAFF
TGTGCCATATGGACAGGGGTGAACACTGAAGCTTTCTTT
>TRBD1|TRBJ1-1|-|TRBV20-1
CSATAPTGGTEAFF
TGCAGTGCTACCGCGCCGACAGGGGGGACTGAAGCTTTCTTT
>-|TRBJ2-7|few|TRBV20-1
CSASASGNSYEQYF
TGCAGTGCTAGTGCCAGCGGAAACTCCTACGAGCAGTACTTC
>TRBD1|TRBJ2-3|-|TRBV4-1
CASSAGTGRTDTQYF
TGCGCCAGCAGCGCCGGGACAGGACGCACAGATACGCAGTATTTT
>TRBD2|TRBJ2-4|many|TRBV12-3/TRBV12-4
CASNPSGAGIGAKNIQYF
TGTGCCAGCAACCCAAGCGGGGCAGGGATTGGGGCCAAAAACATTCAGTACTTC
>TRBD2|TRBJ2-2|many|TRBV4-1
CASSQGLAGVTNTGELFF
TGCGCCAGCAGCCAAGGTCTAGCGGGGGTAACGAACACCGGGGAGCTGTTTTTT
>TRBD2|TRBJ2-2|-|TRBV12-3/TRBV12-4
CASTSGLAGGGELFF
TGTGCCAGCACCTCCGGACTAGCCGGAGGCGGGGAGCTGTTTTTT
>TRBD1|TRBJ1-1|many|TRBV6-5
CASSDSQGGNTEAFF
TGTGCCAGCAGTGACTCACAGGGGGGAAACACTGAAGCTTTCTTT
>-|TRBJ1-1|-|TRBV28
CASSLSSQGLATPGAFF
TGTGCCAGCAGTTTATCCTCACAGGGATTAGCTACGCCGGGGGCTTTCTTT
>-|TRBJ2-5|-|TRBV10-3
CAISESPSPGTQYF
TGTGCCATCAGTGAGTCGCCCAGCCCGGGGACCCAGTACTTC
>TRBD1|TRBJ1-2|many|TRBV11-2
CASSSGQGRSGYTF
TGTGCCAGCAGCTCGGGACAGGGGCGGAGTGGCTACACCTTC
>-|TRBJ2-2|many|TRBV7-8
CASSLNPAMNTGELFF
TGTGCCAGCAGCTTGAATCCAGCTATGAACACCGGGGAGCTGTTTTTT
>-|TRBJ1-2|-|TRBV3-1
CASSQSTAGHGYTF
TGTGCCAGCAGCCAGTCGACAGCTGGGCATGGCTACACCTTC
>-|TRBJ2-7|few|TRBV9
CASSVDGSGSYEQYF
TGTGCCAGCAGCGTCGACGGGAGCGGCTCCTACGAGCAGTACTTC
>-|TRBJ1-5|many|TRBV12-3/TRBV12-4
CASSPTGNQPQHF
TGTGCCAGCAGTCCCACGGGCAATCAGCCCCAGCATTTT
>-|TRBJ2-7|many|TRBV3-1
CASSQGDRGFEQYF
TGTGCCAGCAGCCAAGGCGACCGGGGCTTCGAGCAGTACTTC
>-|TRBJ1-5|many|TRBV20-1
CSARSGDNQPQHF
TGCAGTGCTAGATCAGGTGACAATCAGCCCCAGCATTTT
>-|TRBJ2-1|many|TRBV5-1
CASSPGLGIYNEQFF
TGCGCCAGCAGCCCGGGACTGGGGATATACAATGAGCAGTTCTTC
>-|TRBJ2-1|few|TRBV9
CASSVGSSAGYEQFF
TGTGCCAGCAGCGTAGGAAGCTCAGCTGGTTATGAGCAGTTCTTC
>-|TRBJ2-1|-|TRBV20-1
CSASHPGVHEQFF
TGCAGTGCTAGCCACCCAGGGGTCCATGAGCAGTTCTTC